A selection of T cell receptor beta chains follows, all from one sample in a study of shared clonotypes between healthy human individuals. Using immunoSEQ multiplex PCR, the repertoire was profiled, and TCRdb retains in-frame clones only, with some absent. The profile covers some 1.1 million clones, with 70% to 85% appearing a single time and 0.89% taken by the ten largest. Sequenced input: memory CD4+ T cells from PBMCs. These receptors came from a man younger than 35 in good health. Some clones in this sample may be carry-over from other donors' samples. Both conserved end residues are part of each CDR3.

v_gene,j_gene,CDR3aa
TRBV5-1,TRBJ2-1,CASSQLRSIYNEQFF
TRBV5-4,TRBJ2-5,CASSVRGRETQYF
TRBV7-2,TRBJ2-2,CASSLAPVLTGELFF
TRBV19,TRBJ1-5,CASSITGTRGNQPQHF
TRBV5-1,TRBJ2-2,CASSLEGTDRGELFF
TRBV5-1,TRBJ2-1,CASSEGTSGRRQFF
TRBV9,TRBJ2-1,CASSETGTSGRKGNEQFF
TRBV7-2,TRBJ2-3,CASSLVTSGVTDTQYF
TRBV28,TRBJ2-7,CASGTSGHPYEQYF
TRBV7-9,TRBJ1-5,CASSGQPNQPQHF
TRBV6-5,TRBJ2-3,CASSYWGGSSTDTQYF
TRBV6-5,TRBJ2-2,CASSYRETVNTGELFF
TRBV18,TRBJ1-4,CASSPPGTVNEKLFF
TRBV7-2,TRBJ2-7,CASSLVVSSYEQYF
TRBV2,TRBJ1-1,CASSEARGTEAFF
TRBV18,TRBJ2-1,CASSPLAGEGNEQFF
TRBV10-2,TRBJ2-2,CASSESPGLATTWGLGELFF
TRBV6-5,TRBJ1-5,CAGSDRASNQPQHF
TRBV6-6,TRBJ2-7,CASTVAGGSSYEQYF
TRBV27,TRBJ2-1,CASSLRTLNEQFF
TRBV11-3,TRBJ2-2,CASSLYQNTGELFF
TRBV11-2,TRBJ2-3,CASSLGRGMADTQYF
TRBV5-1,TRBJ2-7,CASSLRQESYEQYF
TRBV5-1,TRBJ2-1,CASSLGPSGTSEQFF
TRBV11-1,TRBJ1-2,CASSPGQGNYGYTF
TRBV28,TRBJ2-1,CASSLGGLNEQFF
TRBV6-5,TRBJ1-1,CASARQGTNTEAFF
TRBV7-9,TRBJ2-3,CASSLARQFADTQYF
TRBV7-8,TRBJ1-2,CASSQRDLSNYGYTF
TRBV5-5,TRBJ1-5,CASSSIPTEGNQPQHF
TRBV28,TRBJ2-1,CASSSLGRGPYNEQFF
TRBV29-1,TRBJ1-2,CSVVTPQQGYYGYTF
TRBV5-5,TRBJ1-1,CASSLGPFGTHTEAFF
TRBV6-1,TRBJ2-2,CASSEGNTGELFF
TRBV19,TRBJ1-1,CASSILGQGAEAFF
TRBV29-1,TRBJ2-7,CSVVRDSYEQYF
TRBV6-1,TRBJ1-4,CASSLTPGNDEKLFF
TRBV27,TRBJ2-5,CASSLRRQETQYF
TRBV27,TRBJ2-7,CASSFISGRPYEQYF
TRBV9,TRBJ2-1,CASSVSGTGYNEQFF
TRBV28,TRBJ2-7,CASRQGGSPGYEQYF
TRBV5-1,TRBJ2-3,CASSFPGTPTQYF
TRBV4-1,TRBJ2-1,CASSQPSGRGTYNEQFF
TRBV4-3,TRBJ1-1,CASSQTRGWYSTEAFF
TRBV5-1,TRBJ2-1,CASSLSGTNNEQFF